This entry concerns a single T cell receptor beta chain. What it recognizes is unknown. This record belongs to a study of response to subunit inactivated influenza vaccine. Broader study findings: It was suggested by the authors that few new T cells are recruited by each seasonal influenza vaccination.

The germline CDR1 and CDR2 sequences are MGHRA and YSYEKL. V was pared by 3 bases and J by 10 bases, with 21 bases between. The CDR3 runs to 15 residues. TCRdb reprocessed the RT-PCR reads via MiXCR and lists one record per CDR3 protein. This sample has roughly 630,000 distinct CDR3 sequences, with around 15% found just once. The sequencing here drew on PBMCs from blood, taken 14 to 15 days before vaccination. This receptor was taken from a man aged 50 to 60 who received an inactivated influenza vaccine. V gene TRBV4-1 combines with J gene TRBJ2-5; D is tentatively TRBD1 or TRBD2 (5 bases each). This CDR3 reads CASSHWGRSPRDQYF. The CDR3 coding sequence is TGCGCCAGCAGCCACTGGGGCCGGTCACCACGGGACCAGTACTTC.